Sequencing of this T cell receptor (beta chain) was carried out in a study of coeliac disease. Study at large: High-resolution HLA typing was lacking; TRBV7-2 bias was queried instead. Overall study findings and caveats: Control samples showed higher TRB and TRG clonality than intraepithelial and lamina propria samples in active celiac disease.

Regarding this clone: The antigen remains unidentified.

Method: immunoSEQ multiplex PCR; TCRdb's copy keeps in-frame clones and lacks some. The table shows about 3,700 clones, with around 70% occurring only once. Each fraction contributed one roughly 460,000-cell aliquot for sequencing. The CDR3 contains 16 residues. This sequence was found in a woman in her sixties or seventies with active celiac disease. The specimen was intraepithelial lymphocytes from the gut. The V gene is TRBV21-1, the J gene TRBJ2-1; the tabulated D call, TRBD2, remains unverified against the DNA. TRBV21-1 is classified as a pseudogene. In DNA form, the CDR3 reads TGTGCCAGCAGCCCCTCTTGGTCAACTAGCCTCGCGGGTCAGTTCTTC. This translates into CASSPSWSTSLAGQFF.